A single sample gave rise to the 26 T cell receptor beta chains below, sequenced in a study of CD8+ T cells in alopecia areata. Described treatment: oral pan-JAK inhibitor, 5-10 mg twice daily. RNA was extracted and reverse transcribed into cDNA as the sequencing template. Sequencing was performed with immunoSEQ multiplex PCR; in TCRdb, only in-frame clones are kept and a portion is missing. The repertoire includes 70,000 or so clones, around 30% of them detected once, and about 15% sits in the top ten. This material consisted of CD8+ T cells sorted from blood, taken at week 4, from a patient treated with tofacitinib. These receptors were collected from a human donor with alopecia areata.

J is TRBJ2-5 and V is TRBV30; D not certain. The V gene's germline CDR1 is GTSNPN and CDR2 SVGIG (reference sequence). Trimming took off 1 base at V and 2 bases at J, with 14 bases between the two ends. This CDR3 is built from 15 residues. The CDR3 DNA follows: TGTGCCTGGAGTGGACGATGGGCCGGACAAGAGACCCAGTACTTC. Translated: CAWSGRWAGQETQYF. The full variable domain, rest sourced from reference TRBV30 and TRBJ2-5, is SQTIHQWPATLVQPVGSPLSLECTVEGTSNPNLYWYRQAAGRGLQLLFYSVGIGQISSEVPQNLSASRPQDRQFILSSKKLLLSDSGFYLCAWSGRWAGQETQYFGPGTRLLVL.

The CDR3 protein is CASSLGQGDTEAFF. The CDR3 region has the DNA TGTGCCAGCAGCTTGGGGCAGGGCGACACTGAAGCTTTCTTT. This chain uses TRBV7-3 with TRBJ1-1, with TRBD1 as a possible D gene (5 bases). Trimming cost V 3 bases and J 3 bases, with 11 bases left between them. The CDR3 loop spans 14 amino acids. The germline CDR1 and CDR2 sequences are SGHTA and FQGTGA.

This clone was found a few times. The chain uses TRBV5-6 and TRBJ1-1, with no clear D. This CDR3 has 14 amino acids. Between the trimmed V and J ends, which lost 7 bases and 6 bases, there was a span of 19 bases. Germline lookup yields CDR1 SGHDT and CDR2 YYEEEE. The CDR3, as DNA: TGTGCCAGCTCGTTGGAGGTAGGGCTTCCTGAAGCTTTCTTT. The encoded protein is CASSLEVGLPEAFF.

This clone has only a few counts. Other nucleotide sequences in the sample specify the same CDR3. CDR3 loop: CSVGQGDYEQYF. In DNA, the CDR3 is TGCAGCGTGGGACAGGGTGACTACGAGCAGTACTTC. The J gene is TRBJ2-7, the V gene TRBV29-1; 9 bases map to TRBD1. The ends lost 6 bases at V and 3 bases at J; junction bases unmatched: 3. Germline CDR1 is SQVTM and CDR2 is ANQGSEA. The CDR3 consists of 12 residues.

The table lists this clone with a few counts. V usage is TRBV29-1 and J usage is TRBJ1-2; D is possibly TRBD1 (5 bases). The V and J ends lost 4 bases and 7 bases respectively, with 13 bases between them. Germline V gene data show CDR1 as SQVTM and CDR2 as ANQGSEA. The CDR3 spans 12 residues. The CDR3 region is CSVAGLGGGYTF. The CDR3 nucleotides read TGCAGCGTTGCAGGGTTGGGGGGTGGCTACACCTTC.

The sample holds a few counts of this clone. V and J are TRBV29-1 and TRBJ2-1, with D unclear. The ends were cut back, 2 bases at V and 3 bases at J, with 5 bases in the middle. The CDR3 runs to 12 residues. Germline V CDR1 and CDR2: SQVTM, ANQGSEA. The CDR3 region is CSVELSYNEQFF. CDR3 nucleotide sequence: TGCAGCGTTGAACTTAGCTACAATGAGCAGTTCTTC.

This clone occurred a few times. The J gene is TRBJ1-3, the V gene TRBV7-3, with D perhaps matching TRBD1 (5 bases). The CDR3 consists of 16 residues. Germline CDR1 reads SGHTA; CDR2 reads FQGTGA. Trimming took 1 base from V and 0 from J, leaving 10 bases between them. The CDR3 DNA reads as TGTGCCAGCAGCTTAAAGGTGACAGACTCTGGAAACACCATATATTTT. Encoded protein: CASSLKVTDSGNTIYF.

This chain connects TRBV29-1 to TRBJ2-5; 7 bases are a match to TRBD1. This CDR3 has 11 amino acids. From germline, CDR1 is SQVTM and CDR2 ANQGSEA. J was trimmed by 4 bases and V by 6 bases; bases with no gene match: 2. This CDR3 is CSVTGRETQYF. The CDR3 DNA reads TGCAGCGTGACAGGGAGAGAGACCCAGTACTTC. The full variable domain, with the rest looked up from reference TRBV29-1 and TRBJ2-5, is SAVISQKPSRDICQRGTSLTIQCQVDSQVTMMFWYRQQPGQSLTLIATANQGSEATYESGFVIDKFPISRPNLTFSTLTVSNMSPEDSSIYLCSVTGRETQYFGPGTRLLVL.

The rearrangement uses TRBV7-9 and TRBJ2-1; D could derive from TRBD1 or TRBD2 (5 bases each). Trimming took 3 bases from V and 10 from J, leaving 7 bases between them. Germline lookup yields CDR1 SEHNR and CDR2 FQNEAQ (reference sequence). The CDR3 is 11 residues long. CDR3 in DNA: TGTGCCAGCAGCTTCGGGGACGAGCAGTTCTTC. Its protein is CASSFGDEQFF.

This chain connects TRBV4-1 to TRBJ1-5, with D unresolved. V shed 2 bases and J shed 1 base, with 12 bases lying between them. CDR1 MGHRA and CDR2 YSYEKL come from the germline V gene. The CDR3 extends over 16 amino acids. CDR3 loop: CASSQLAGSSNQPQHF. The CDR3 nucleotides read TGCGCCAGCAGCCAATTAGCCGGGTCCAGCAATCAGCCCCAGCATTTT.

This chain links TRBV6-1 with TRBJ2-1; 11 bases match TRBD2. The CDR3 loop spans 16 amino acids. Looked up from germline, CDR1 is MNHNS and CDR2 is SASEGT. J was trimmed by 6 bases and V by 1 base; bases with no gene match: 5. The CDR3: CASSEELAGGPNEQFF. Written as DNA, the CDR3 is TGTGCCAGCAGTGAAGAGCTAGCGGGAGGCCCCAATGAGCAGTTCTTC.

The chain couples TRBV14 to TRBJ2-7, with D possibly being TRBD1 (6 bases). Trimming pared 4 bases from V and 2 bases from J, leaving 12 bases between. CDR1 SGHDN and CDR2 FVKESK come from the germline V gene. CDR3 length equals 14 residues. The DNA for the CDR3 is TGTGCCAGCAGCCCGGGACACCTTCCCTACGAGCAGTACTTC. Amino acid sequence: CASSPGHLPYEQYF.

This clone was counted only a few times. CDR3 loop: CASSGDGYEQYF. The CDR3 nucleotides are TGTGCCAGCAGCGGAGACGGCTACGAGCAGTACTTC. The chain uses TRBV7-9 and TRBJ2-7, with D uncertain. Germline CDR1 is SEHNR and CDR2 is FQNEAQ (reference sequence). Trimming pared 5 bases from V and 3 bases from J, leaving 8 bases between. The CDR3 loop spans 12 amino acids.

The rearrangement uses TRBV2 and TRBJ1-3; TRBD1 might be the D (6 bases). This CDR3 comprises 14 residues. V was pared by 1 base and J by 8 bases, with 12 bases between. Germline loops: CDR1 SNHLY, CDR2 FYNNEI. CDR3 residues: CASSEDGGRYTIYF. The CDR3, as DNA: TGTGCCAGCAGTGAAGATGGGGGCAGATACACCATATATTTT.

The chain has TRBV9 and TRBJ2-1, with D uncertain. V shed 0 bases and J shed 9 bases, with 10 bases lying between them. Germline V gene lookup returns CDR1 SGDLS and CDR2 YYNGEE. CDR3 length: 13 amino acids. DNA of the CDR3: TGTGCCAGCAGCGTAGGTATCGGTAGTGAGCAGTTCTTC. This translates into CASSVGIGSEQFF.

V gene TRBV29-1 combines with J gene TRBJ2-4; weak D call: TRBD1 (6 bases). V lost 6 bases and J 0 bases, leaving 15 bases between the germline ends. Germline V gene sequence: CDR1 SQVTM, CDR2 ANQGSEA. The CDR3 is 15 amino acids. The CDR3 region is CSVEGHTLAKNIQYF. For the CDR3, the DNA is TGCAGCGTCGAGGGACATACACTAGCCAAAAACATTCAGTACTTC.

This chain joins TRBV5-6 and TRBJ2-5; D is unclear. Germline V lookup: CDR1 SGHDT, CDR2 YYEEEE. CDR3 length: 13 amino acids. Trimming took off 2 bases at V and 1 base at J, with 6 bases between the two ends. The CDR3: CASSFRAQETQYF. Here the CDR3 DNA reads TGTGCCAGCAGCTTTAGGGCCCAAGAGACCCAGTACTTC.

The gene calls are TRBV4-2 and TRBJ1-1; tentatively, D is TRBD1 (5 bases). Trimming took 4 bases from V and 6 from J, leaving 12 bases between them. This CDR3 comprises 13 residues. Germline CDR1 and CDR2: LGHNA and YNFKEQ. The CDR3 sequence: CASSPLGVAEAFF. CDR3 nucleotides: TGTGCCAGCAGCCCCCTGGGGGTCGCTGAAGCTTTCTTT.

The V and J genes are TRBV27 and TRBJ2-2; no firm D call. Trimming stripped 8 bases from V and 0 bases from J, with 7 bases between. This CDR3 comprises 13 residues. Germline-derived CDR1 and CDR2 are MNHEY and SMNVEV (reference sequence). CDR3 sequence: CASGTSNTGELFF. CDR3 sequence (DNA): TGTGCCAGCGGAACATCGAACACCGGGGAGCTGTTTTTT.

This clone was counted between two and nine times. The chain uses TRBV29-1 and TRBJ1-5; D perhaps matches TRBD1 (6 bases). The germline gives CDR1 SQVTM, CDR2 ANQGSEA. CDR3 length: 12 amino acids. The V gene lost 7 bases and the J gene lost 4 bases, with 11 bases spanning the gap. CDR3 in DNA: TGCAGCGCCGTCCAGGGGAATCAGCCCCAGCATTTT. Protein product: CSAVQGNQPQHF.

This chain links TRBV30 with TRBJ2-1; 15 bases are shared with TRBD2. With 5 bases clipped from V and 7 bases from J, the junction kept 6 bases outside the gene matches. CDR1 GTSNPN and CDR2 SVGIG come from the germline V gene (reference sequence). CDR3 length equals 15 residues. CDR3 region: CAWGGLAGGPNEQFF. The CDR3, as DNA: TGTGCCTGGGGAGGACTAGCGGGAGGGCCAAATGAGCAGTTCTTC. The whole variable domain, remainder taken from reference TRBV30 and TRBJ2-1, is SQTIHQWPATLVQPVGSPLSLECTVEGTSNPNLYWYRQAAGRGLQLLFYSVGIGQISSEVPQNLSASRPQDRQFILSSKKLLLSDSGFYLCAWGGLAGGPNEQFFGPGTRLTVL.

This clone was detected a few times. J is TRBJ1-4 and V is TRBV9; D unresolved. The CDR3 length is 12 residues. The V end lost 4 bases, the J end lost 8 bases, and 9 bases lay between the germline ends. CDR1 SGDLS and CDR2 YYNGEE come from the germline V gene. The CDR3 nucleotides are TGTGCCAGCAGCTCCTCCGGGGAAAAACTGTTTTTT. As protein: CASSSSGEKLFF.

The rearrangement links TRBV27 to TRBJ2-4; D gene ambiguous. CDR3 size: 13 residues. The V end lost 2 bases, the J end lost 6 bases, and 8 bases lay between the germline ends. Per the germline V gene, CDR1 is MNHEY and CDR2 is SMNVEV (reference sequence). The CDR3 sequence: CASSLGRRNIQYF. CDR3 sequence (DNA): TGTGCCAGCAGTTTAGGGCGGAGAAACATTCAGTACTTC.

There are a few counts of this clone. The chain combines TRBV7-9 with TRBJ2-7, with D possibly matching TRBD2 (6 bases). Per germline, CDR1 SEHNR and CDR2 FQNEAQ (reference sequence). Trimming removed 9 bases at V and 11 bases at J, with 20 bases between. The CDR3 covers 12 residues. CDR3 nucleotides: TGTGCCAGTACCAGCACGGGGGAACGGGAGTACTTC. It specifies CASTSTGEREYF.

This clone turned up a few times. The rearrangement uses TRBV27 and TRBJ1-4; D possibly corresponds to TRBD1 (6 bases). Germline CDR1 reads MNHEY; CDR2 reads SMNVEV (reference sequence). This CDR3 has 12 amino acids. V shed 2 bases and J shed 12 bases, with 10 bases lying between them. CDR3 protein: CASSLGGGELFF. In DNA, the CDR3 is TGTGCCAGCAGTTTAGGAGGGGGGGAACTGTTTTTT.

The gene calls are TRBV29-1 and TRBJ2-1; possible D gene TRBD2, 6 bases. CDR1 and CDR2 from the germline V gene are SQVTM and ANQGSEA. The V gene lost 6 bases and the J gene lost 8 bases, with 11 bases spanning the gap. CDR3 size: 11 residues. The CDR3, as DNA: TGCAGCGTCGAGGGACTGGATGAGCAGTTCTTC. Translating gives CSVEGLDEQFF.